This TCR beta chain originates from a study of cytomegalovirus exposure and HLA in healthy donors. Study overall: Around 83% of several hundred genotyped donors fell in the Caucasian-associated ancestry cluster.

Overall study findings and caveats: A later examination showed that TCR association rates differed by HLA locus, with DRB1 most and HLA-C fewest. Equally common other TCR beta chains were less clonally expanded than HLA-associated ones, a later analysis found. Exclusion applied to some V segments, including TRBV6-2 and TRBV6-3, as they were indistinguishable.

The PCR contained 60 Vbeta and 13 Jbeta primers. Sequencing was performed with immunoSEQ multiplex PCR; in TCRdb, only in-frame clones are kept and a portion is missing. This table has about 43,000 clones, 70% to 80% appearing once. With regard to this clone: Its specificity is not known.

CDR1 SGHTA and CDR2 FQGTGA come from the germline V gene. The CDR3 consists of 16 residues. Trimming took 2 bases from V and 6 from J; bases not matched to a gene: 5. Sample: PBMCs. This rearrangement joins TRBV7-3 to TRBJ2-2, with 11 nucleotides matching TRBD1. The receptor was isolated from a man aged 30 to 45 in good health and CMV-seronegative. CDR3 coding DNA: TGTGCCAGCAGCTTATCCTTGGGACAGGGGGCCGGGGAGCTGTTTTTT. This translates into CASSLSLGQGAGELFF.